This T cell receptor beta chain was retrieved from a study of OX40 agonist ivuxolimab in advanced cancers. Study overall: Two patients with cutaneous melanoma and one with hepatocellular carcinoma, three in total, showed partial responses.

Germline CDR1 reads SGHRS; CDR2 reads YFSETQ. V trimming: 3 bases; J trimming: 1 base; junction bases outside the gene matches: 8. CDR3 size: 17 residues. Generated by immunoSEQ multiplex PCR, the TCRdb table keeps only in-frame clones and is missing some. Of 73,000 or so clones listed, about nine tenths are singletons. This receptor was obtained from an adult with an advanced solid tumor such as melanoma, head and neck, liver or kidney cancer. V is TRBV5-1 and J is TRBJ1-3, with TRBD1 matching 9 bases. The material sequenced was CD4+ or CD8+ T cells sorted from blood, taken in a trial of the OX40 agonist ivuxolimab. CDR3 protein: CASSSIPGTGSGNTIYF. In nucleotides, the CDR3 is TGCGCCAGCAGCTCCATTCCCGGGACAGGGTCTGGAAACACCATATATTTT.